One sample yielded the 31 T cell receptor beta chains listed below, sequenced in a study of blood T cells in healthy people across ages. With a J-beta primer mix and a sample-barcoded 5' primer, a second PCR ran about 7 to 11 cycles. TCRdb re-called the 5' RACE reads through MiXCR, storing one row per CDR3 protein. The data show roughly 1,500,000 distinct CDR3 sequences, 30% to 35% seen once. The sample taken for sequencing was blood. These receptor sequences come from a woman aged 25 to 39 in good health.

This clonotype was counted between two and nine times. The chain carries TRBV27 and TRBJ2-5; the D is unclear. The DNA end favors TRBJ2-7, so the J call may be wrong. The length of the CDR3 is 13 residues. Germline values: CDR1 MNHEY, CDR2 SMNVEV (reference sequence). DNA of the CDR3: TGTGCCAGCCCGAGTCAAGGGTTCTACGAGCAGTACTTC. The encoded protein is CASPSQGFYEQYF.

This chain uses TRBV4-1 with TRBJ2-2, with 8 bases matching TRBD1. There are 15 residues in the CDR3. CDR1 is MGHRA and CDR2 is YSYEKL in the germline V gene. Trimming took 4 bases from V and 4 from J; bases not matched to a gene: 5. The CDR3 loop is CASSPIRGPTGELFF. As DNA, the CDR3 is TGCGCCAGCAGCCCGATCAGGGGGCCCACCGGGGAGCTGTTTTTT.

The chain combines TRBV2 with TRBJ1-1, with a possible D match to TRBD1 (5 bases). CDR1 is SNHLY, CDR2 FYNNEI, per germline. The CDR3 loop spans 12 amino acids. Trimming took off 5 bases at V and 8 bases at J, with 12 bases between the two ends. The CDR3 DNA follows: TGTGCCAGCAGTCCCACAGGCCGAGAAGCTTTCTTT. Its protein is CASSPTGREAFF. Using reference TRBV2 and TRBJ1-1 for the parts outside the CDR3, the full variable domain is EPEVTQTPSHQVTQMGQEVILRCVPISNHLYFYWYRQILGQKVEFLVSFYNNEISEKSEIFDDQFSVERPDGSNFTLKIRSTKLEDSAMYFCASSPTGREAFFGQGTRLTVV.

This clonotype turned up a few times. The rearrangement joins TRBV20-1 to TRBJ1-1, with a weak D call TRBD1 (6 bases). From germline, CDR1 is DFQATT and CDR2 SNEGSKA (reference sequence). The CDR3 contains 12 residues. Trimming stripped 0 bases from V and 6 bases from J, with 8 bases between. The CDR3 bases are TGCAGTGCTAGAGATGCAGGGGCTGAAGCTTTCTTT. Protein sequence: CSARDAGAEAFF.

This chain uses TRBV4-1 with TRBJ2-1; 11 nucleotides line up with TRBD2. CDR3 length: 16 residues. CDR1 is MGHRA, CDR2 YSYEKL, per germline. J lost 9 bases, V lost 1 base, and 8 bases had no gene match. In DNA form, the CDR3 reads TGCGCCAGCAGCCAAGCTCCCCTAGCGGGAGGCTCTGAGCAGTTCTTC. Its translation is CASSQAPLAGGSEQFF.

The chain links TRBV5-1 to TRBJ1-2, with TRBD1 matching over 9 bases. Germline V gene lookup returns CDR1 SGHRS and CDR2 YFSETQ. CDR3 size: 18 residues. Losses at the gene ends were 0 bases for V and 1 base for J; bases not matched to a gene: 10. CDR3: CASSLARGPGQGNYGYTF. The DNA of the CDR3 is TGCGCCAGCAGCTTGGCCCGCGGCCCGGGACAGGGTAACTATGGCTACACCTTC.

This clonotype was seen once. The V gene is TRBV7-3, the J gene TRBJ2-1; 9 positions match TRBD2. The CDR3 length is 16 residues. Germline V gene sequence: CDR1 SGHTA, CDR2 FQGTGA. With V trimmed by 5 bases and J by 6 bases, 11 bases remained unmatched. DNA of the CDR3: TGTGCCAGCAGCCACGGAGGCGGGGGGGCGTCCAATGAGCAGTTCTTC. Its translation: CASSHGGGGASNEQFF.

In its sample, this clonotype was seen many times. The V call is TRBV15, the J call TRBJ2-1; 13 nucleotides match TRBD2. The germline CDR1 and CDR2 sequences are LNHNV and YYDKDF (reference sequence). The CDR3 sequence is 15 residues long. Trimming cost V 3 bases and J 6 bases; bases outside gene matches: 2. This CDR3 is CATSRRLAGGNEQFF. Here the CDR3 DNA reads TGTGCCACCAGCAGGAGACTAGCGGGAGGCAATGAGCAGTTCTTC.

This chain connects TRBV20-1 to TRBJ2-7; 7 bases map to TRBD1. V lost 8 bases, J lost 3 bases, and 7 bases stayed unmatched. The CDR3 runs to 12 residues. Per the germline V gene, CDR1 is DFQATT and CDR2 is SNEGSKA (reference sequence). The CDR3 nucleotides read TGCAGTACTCACCGGGACAGCTACGAGCAGTACTTC. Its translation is CSTHRDSYEQYF.

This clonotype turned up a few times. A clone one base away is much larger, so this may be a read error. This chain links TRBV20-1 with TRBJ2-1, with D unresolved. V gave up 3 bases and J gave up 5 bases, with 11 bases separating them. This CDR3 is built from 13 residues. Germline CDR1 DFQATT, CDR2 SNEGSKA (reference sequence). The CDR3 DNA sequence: TGCAGTGCTAGCGTCGTGGCAGACAATGAGCAGTTCTTC. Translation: CSASVVADNEQFF.

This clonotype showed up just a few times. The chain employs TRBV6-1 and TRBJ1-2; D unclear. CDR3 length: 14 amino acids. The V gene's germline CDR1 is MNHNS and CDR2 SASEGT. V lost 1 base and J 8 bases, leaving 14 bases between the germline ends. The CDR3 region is CASSEGSDRNGYTF. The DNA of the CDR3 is TGTGCCAGCAGTGAAGGGTCGGATAGGAACGGCTACACCTTC.

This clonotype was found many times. The chain's CDR3 is CSVRDNSYEQYF. The DNA for the CDR3 is TGCAGCGTTCGAGACAACTCCTACGAGCAGTACTTC. This chain links TRBV29-1 with TRBJ2-7; D uncertain. Germline values: CDR1 SQVTM, CDR2 ANQGSEA. The length of the CDR3 is 12 residues. The V and J ends lost 5 bases and 0 bases respectively, with 8 bases between them.

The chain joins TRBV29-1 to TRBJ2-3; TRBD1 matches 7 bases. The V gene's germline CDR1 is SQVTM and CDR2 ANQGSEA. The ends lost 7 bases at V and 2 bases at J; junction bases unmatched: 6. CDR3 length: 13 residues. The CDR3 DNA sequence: TGCAGCGCTCCACAGGGGCCCACAGATACGCAGTATTTT. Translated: CSAPQGPTDTQYF.

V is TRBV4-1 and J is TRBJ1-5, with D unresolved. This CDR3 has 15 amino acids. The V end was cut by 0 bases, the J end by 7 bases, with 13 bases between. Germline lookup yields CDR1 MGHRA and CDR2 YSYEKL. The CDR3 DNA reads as TGCGCCAGCAGCCAAGATCCCGGGCTGGGACAGCCCCAGCATTTT. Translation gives CASSQDPGLGQPQHF.

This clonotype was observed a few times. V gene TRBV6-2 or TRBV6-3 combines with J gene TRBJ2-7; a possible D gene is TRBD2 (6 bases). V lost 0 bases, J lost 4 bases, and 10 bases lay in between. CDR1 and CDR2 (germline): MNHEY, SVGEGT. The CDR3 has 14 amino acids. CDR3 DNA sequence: TGTGCCAGCAGTTACTCGTTCGCGGGGTACGAGCAGTACTTC. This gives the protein CASSYSFAGYEQYF.

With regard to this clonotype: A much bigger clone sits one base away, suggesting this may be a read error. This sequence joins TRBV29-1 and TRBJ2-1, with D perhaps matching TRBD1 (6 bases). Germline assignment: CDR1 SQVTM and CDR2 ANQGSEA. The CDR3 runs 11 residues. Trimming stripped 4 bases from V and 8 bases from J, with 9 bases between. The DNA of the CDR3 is TGCAGCGTTGGAAAGGGGGATGAGCAGTTCTTC. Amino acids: CSVGKGDEQFF.

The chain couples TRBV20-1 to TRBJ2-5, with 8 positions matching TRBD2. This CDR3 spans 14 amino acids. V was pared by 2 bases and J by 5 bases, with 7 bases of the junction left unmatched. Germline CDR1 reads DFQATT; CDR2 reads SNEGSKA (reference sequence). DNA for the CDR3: TGCAGTGCTAGAAAGCGGGGGTTAAGGGAGACCCAGTACTTC. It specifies CSARKRGLRETQYF.

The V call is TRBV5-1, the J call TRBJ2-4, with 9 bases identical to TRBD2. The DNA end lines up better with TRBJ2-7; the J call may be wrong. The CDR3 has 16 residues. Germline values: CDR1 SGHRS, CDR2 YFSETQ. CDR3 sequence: CASSFTASGVSYEQYF. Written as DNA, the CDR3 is TGCGCCAGCAGCTTCACTGCTAGCGGGGTTTCCTACGAGCAGTACTTC.

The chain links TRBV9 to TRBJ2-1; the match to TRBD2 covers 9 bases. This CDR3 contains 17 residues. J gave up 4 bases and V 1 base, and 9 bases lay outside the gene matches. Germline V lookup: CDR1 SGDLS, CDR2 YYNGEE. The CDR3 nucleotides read TGTGCCAGCAGCGTAAACCGACTAGCGGAAAATTACAATGAGCAGTTCTTC. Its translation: CASSVNRLAENYNEQFF.

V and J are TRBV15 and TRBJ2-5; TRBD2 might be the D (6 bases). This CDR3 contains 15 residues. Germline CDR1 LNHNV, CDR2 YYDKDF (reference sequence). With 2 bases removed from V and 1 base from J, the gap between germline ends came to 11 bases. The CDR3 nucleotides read TGTGCCACCAGCAGAAAAAGGACTATCCAAGAGACCCAGTACTTC. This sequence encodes CATSRKRTIQETQYF.

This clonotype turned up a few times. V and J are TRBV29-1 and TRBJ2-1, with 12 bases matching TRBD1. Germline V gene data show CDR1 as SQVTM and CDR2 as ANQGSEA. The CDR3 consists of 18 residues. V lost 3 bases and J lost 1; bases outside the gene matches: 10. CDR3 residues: CSVDGGQGASLSYNEQFF. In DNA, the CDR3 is TGCAGCGTTGATGGGGGACAGGGGGCCTCTTTATCCTACAATGAGCAGTTCTTC.

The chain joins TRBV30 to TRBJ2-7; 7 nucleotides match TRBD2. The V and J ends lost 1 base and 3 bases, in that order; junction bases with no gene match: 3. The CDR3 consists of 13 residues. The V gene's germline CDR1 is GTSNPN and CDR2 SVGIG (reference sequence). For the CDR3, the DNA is TGTGCCTGGAGTGGCCTAGCGGTCTACGAGCAGTACTTC. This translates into CAWSGLAVYEQYF. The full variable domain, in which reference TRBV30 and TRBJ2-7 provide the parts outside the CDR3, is SQTIHQWPATLVQPVGSPLSLECTVEGTSNPNLYWYRQAAGRGLQLLFYSVGIGQISSEVPQNLSASRPQDRQFILSSKKLLLSDSGFYLCAWSGLAVYEQYFGPGTRLTVT.

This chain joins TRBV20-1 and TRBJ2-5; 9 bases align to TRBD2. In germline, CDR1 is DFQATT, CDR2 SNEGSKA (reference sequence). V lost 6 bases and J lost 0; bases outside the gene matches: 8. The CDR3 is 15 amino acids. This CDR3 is CSATPLAGDQETQYF. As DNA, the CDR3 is TGCAGTGCCACCCCCTTAGCGGGAGACCAAGAGACCCAGTACTTC.

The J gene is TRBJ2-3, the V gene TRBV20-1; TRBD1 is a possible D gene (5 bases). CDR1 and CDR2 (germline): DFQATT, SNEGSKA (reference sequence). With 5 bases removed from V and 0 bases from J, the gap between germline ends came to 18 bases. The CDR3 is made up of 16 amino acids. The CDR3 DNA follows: TGCAGTGCTTACAGCTACAGGCAAACTAGCACAGATACGCAGTATTTT. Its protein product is CSAYSYRQTSTDTQYF.

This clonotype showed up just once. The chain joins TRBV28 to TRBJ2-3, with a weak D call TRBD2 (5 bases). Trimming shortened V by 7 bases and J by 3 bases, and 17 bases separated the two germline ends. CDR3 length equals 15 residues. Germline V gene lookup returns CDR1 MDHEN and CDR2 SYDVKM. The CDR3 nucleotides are TGTGCCAGCACGGGTAGCGTTAATGGGACAGATACGCAGTATTTT. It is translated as CASTGSVNGTDTQYF.

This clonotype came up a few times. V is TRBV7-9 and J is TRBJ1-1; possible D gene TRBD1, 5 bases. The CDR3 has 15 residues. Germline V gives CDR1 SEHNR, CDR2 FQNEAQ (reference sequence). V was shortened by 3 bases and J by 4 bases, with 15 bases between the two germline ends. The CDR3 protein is CASSFAGPGGTEAFF. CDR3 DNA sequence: TGTGCCAGCAGCTTCGCAGGGCCGGGCGGCACTGAAGCTTTCTTT. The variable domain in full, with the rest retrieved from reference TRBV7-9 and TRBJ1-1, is DTGVSQNPRHKITKRGQNVTFRCDPISEHNRLYWYRQTLGQGPEFLTYFQNEAQLEKSRLLSDRFSAERPKGSFSTLEIQRTEQGDSAMYLCASSFAGPGGTEAFFGQGTRLTVV.

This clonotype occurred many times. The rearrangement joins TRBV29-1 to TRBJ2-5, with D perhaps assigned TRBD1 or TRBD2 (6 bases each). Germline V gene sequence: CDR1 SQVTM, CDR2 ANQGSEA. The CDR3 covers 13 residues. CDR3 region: CPRATRGQETQYF. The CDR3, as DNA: TGCCCTCGGGCGACTAGGGGGCAAGAGACCCAGTACTTC.

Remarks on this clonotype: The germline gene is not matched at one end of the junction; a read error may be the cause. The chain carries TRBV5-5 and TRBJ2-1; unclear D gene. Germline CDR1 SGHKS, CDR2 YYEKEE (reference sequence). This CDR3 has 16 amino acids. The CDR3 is CAGSLWPDPSYNEQFF. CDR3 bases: TGTGCCGGCAGCTTGTGGCCAGACCCCTCCTACAATGAGCAGTTCTTC.

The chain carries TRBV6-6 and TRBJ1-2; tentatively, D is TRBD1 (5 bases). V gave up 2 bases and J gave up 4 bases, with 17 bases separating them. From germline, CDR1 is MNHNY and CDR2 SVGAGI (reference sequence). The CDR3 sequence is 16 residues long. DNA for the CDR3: TGTGCCAGCAGTTACGGGGACGGAGCTTCGAGCTATGGCTACACCTTC. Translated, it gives CASSYGDGASSYGYTF.

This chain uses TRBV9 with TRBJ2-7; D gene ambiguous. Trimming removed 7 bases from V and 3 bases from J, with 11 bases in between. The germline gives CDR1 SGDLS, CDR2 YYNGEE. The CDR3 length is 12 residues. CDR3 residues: CASGSNNYEQYF. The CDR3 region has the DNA TGTGCCAGCGGGTCTAACAACTACGAGCAGTACTTC.

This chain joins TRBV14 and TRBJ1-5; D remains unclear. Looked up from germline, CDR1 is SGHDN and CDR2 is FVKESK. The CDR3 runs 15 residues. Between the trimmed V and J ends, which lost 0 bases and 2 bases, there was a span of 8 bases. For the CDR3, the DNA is TGTGCCAGCAGCCAAGAGGGGAAGGGCAATCAGCCCCAGCATTTT. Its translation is CASSQEGKGNQPQHF.